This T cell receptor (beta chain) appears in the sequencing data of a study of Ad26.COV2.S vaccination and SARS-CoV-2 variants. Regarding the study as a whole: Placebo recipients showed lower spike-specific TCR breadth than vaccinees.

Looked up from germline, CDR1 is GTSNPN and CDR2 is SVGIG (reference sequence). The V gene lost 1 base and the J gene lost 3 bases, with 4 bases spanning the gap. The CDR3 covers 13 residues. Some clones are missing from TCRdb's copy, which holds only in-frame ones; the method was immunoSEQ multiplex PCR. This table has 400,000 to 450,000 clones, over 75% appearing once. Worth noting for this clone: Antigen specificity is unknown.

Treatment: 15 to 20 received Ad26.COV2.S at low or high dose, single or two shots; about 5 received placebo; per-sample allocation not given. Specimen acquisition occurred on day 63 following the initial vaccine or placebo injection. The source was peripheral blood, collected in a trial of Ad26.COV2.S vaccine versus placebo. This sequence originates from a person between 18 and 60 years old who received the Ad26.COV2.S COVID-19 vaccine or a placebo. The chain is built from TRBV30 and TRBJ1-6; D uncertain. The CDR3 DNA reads TGTGCCTGGAGTGACGTCTATAATTCACCCCTCCACTTT. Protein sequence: CAWSDVYNSPLHF. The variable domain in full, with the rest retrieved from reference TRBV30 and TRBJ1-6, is SQTIHQWPATLVQPVGSPLSLECTVEGTSNPNLYWYRQAAGRGLQLLFYSVGIGQISSEVPQNLSASRPQDRQFILSSKKLLLSDSGFYLCAWSDVYNSPLHFGNGTRLTVT.